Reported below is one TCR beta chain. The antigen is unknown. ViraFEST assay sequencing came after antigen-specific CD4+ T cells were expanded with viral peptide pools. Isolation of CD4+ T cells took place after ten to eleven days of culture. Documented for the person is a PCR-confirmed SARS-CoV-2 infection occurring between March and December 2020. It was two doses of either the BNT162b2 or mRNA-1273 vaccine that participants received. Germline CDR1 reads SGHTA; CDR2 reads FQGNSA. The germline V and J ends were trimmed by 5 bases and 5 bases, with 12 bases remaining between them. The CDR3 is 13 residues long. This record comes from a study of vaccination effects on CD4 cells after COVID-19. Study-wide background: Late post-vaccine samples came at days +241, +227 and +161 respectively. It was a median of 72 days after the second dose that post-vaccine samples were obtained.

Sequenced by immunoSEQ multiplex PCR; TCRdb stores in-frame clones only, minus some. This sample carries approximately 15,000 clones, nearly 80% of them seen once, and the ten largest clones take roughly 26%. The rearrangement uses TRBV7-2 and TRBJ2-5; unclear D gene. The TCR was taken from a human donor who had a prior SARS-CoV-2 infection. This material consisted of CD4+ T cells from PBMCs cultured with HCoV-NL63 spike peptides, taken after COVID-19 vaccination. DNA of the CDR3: TGTGCCAGCAGCCCAGGACCGTTGGAGACCCAGTACTTC. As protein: CASSPGPLETQYF.